This TCR beta chain emerged from a study of cytotoxic CD8 clonotypes in ibrutinib-treated CLL. Clones were sequenced by immunoSEQ multiplex PCR, and TCRdb holds only the in-frame ones, with some missing. The table shows approximately 170,000 clones, with around nine tenths occurring only once. The TCR comes from a human donor with chronic lymphocytic leukemia. The sequencing used PBMCs, collected at disease progression, from a patient treated with ibrutinib.

The CDR3 reads CASSPTPTLPGTEAFF. For the CDR3, the DNA is TGTGCCAGCTCACCAACACCGACACTGCCGGGCACTGAAGCTTTCTTT. The rearrangement links TRBV18 to TRBJ1-1; D remains unclear. The CDR3 runs 16 residues. V was clipped by 2 bases and J by 4 bases, with 17 bases between them. From germline, CDR1 is KGHSH and CDR2 LQKENI.